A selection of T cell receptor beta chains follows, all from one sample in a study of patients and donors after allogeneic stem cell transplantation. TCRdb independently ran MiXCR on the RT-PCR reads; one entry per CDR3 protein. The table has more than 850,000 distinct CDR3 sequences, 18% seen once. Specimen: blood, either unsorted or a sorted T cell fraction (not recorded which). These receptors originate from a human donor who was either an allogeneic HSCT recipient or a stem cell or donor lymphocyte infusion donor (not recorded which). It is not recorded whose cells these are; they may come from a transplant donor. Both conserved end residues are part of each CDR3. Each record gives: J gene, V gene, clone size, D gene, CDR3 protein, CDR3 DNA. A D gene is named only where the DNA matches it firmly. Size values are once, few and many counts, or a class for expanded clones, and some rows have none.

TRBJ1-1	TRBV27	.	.	CASSPITDLNTEAFF	TGTGCCAGCAGTCCTATAACCGACCTGAACACTGAAGCTTTCTTT
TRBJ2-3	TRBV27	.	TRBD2	CASRGPSPRTSGGTDTQYF	TGTGCCAGCAGGGGTCCCTCCCCTAGGACTAGCGGGGGCACAGATACGCAGTATTTT
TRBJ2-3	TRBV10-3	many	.	CAISESPPGWTDTQYF	TGTGCCATCAGTGAGTCACCCCCAGGCTGGACAGATACGCAGTATTTT
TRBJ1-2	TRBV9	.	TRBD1	CASSPRTGEGYGYTF	TGTGCCAGCAGCCCCAGGACAGGGGAGGGCTATGGCTACACCTTC
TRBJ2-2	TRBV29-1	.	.	CSGEVSTGELFF	TGCAGCGGGGAAGTCAGCACCGGGGAGCTGTTTTTT
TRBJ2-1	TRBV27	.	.	CASRSGMTPSGEQFF	TGTGCCAGCAGAAGTGGGATGACTCCATCGGGGGAGCAGTTCTTC
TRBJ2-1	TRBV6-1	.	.	CASSEFSAAPWNEQFF	TGTGCCAGCAGTGAATTCTCAGCGGCCCCCTGGAATGAGCAGTTCTTC
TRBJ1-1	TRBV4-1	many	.	CASSQEAGRDTEAFF	TGCGCCAGCAGCCAAGAGGCAGGGAGGGACACTGAAGCTTTCTTT
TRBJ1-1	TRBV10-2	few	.	CASSEADWFTEAFF	TGCGCCAGCAGTGAAGCCGACTGGTTCACTGAAGCTTTCTTT
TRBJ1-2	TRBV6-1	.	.	CASSEQNRGGYTF	TGTGCCAGCAGTGAACAAAATCGGGGGGGCTACACCTTC
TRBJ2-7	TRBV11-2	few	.	CASSLGQIPFYEQYF	TGTGCCAGCAGTCTTGGACAGATACCTTTCTACGAGCAGTACTTC
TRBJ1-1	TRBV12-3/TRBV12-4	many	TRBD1	CASNSNRGLREAFF	TGTGCCAGCAACTCAAACAGGGGCCTTAGGGAAGCTTTCTTT
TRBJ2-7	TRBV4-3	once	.	CASSQEWTGTYEQYF	TGCGCCAGCAGCCAAGAATGGACGGGAACCTACGAGCAGTACTTC
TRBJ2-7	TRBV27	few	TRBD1	CASSLRDRLTYEQYF	TGTGCCAGCAGTTTGAGGGACAGGTTAACCTACGAGCAGTACTTC
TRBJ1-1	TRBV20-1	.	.	CSARDNSEAFF	TGCAGTGCTAGAGATAACTCTGAAGCTTTCTTT
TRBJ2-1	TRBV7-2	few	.	CASRVRVYEQFF	TGTGCCAGCAGAGTGAGGGTGTATGAGCAGTTCTTC
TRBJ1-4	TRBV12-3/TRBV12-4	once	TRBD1	CASRRQGALEKLFF	TGTGCCAGCAGGAGACAGGGGGCGCTAGAAAAACTGTTTTTT
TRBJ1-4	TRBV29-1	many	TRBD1	CSATRGTGSEKLFF	TGCAGCGCTACCCGAGGGACAGGGTCTGAAAAACTGTTTTTT
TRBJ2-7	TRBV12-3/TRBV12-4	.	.	CASSLQRVYEQYF	TGTGCCAGCAGTTTACAGCGCGTCTACGAGCAGTACTTC
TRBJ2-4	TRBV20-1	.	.	CSARGFGLLAKNIQYF	TGCAGTGCTAGAGGTTTCGGCCTACTAGCCAAAAACATTCAGTACTTC
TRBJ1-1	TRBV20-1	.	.	CSARGVGGATEAFF	TGCAGTGCTAGAGGAGTAGGGGGGGCCACTGAAGCTTTCTTT
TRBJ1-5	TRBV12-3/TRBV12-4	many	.	CASSLVGPNQPQHF	TGTGCCAGCAGTTTAGTTGGGCCTAATCAGCCCCAGCATTTT
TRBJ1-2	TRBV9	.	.	CASSVNYRDSYGYTF	TGTGCCAGCAGCGTCAATTACAGGGACTCGTATGGCTACACCTTC
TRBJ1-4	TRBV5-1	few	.	CASRQGGEKLFF	TGCGCCAGCAGGCAGGGTGGCGAAAAACTGTTTTTT
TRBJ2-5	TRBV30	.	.	CAWSVATSTRETQYF	TGTGCCTGGAGTGTTGCGACATCAACGAGGGAGACCCAGTACTTC
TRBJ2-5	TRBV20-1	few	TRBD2	CSVGTSGSQETQYF	TGCAGTGTTGGGACTAGCGGGAGTCAAGAGACCCAGTACTTC
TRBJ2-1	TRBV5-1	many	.	CASSFLAAYNEQFF	TGCGCCAGCAGCTTCTTAGCGGCCTACAATGAGCAGTTCTTC
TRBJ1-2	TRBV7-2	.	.	CASSLARGRNYGYTF	TGTGCCAGCAGCTTAGCGCGGGGGAGGAACTATGGCTACACCTTC
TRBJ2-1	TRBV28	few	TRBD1	CASSLVTGGAIGEQFF	TGTGCCAGCAGTTTAGTTACAGGGGGCGCGATCGGCGAGCAGTTCTTC
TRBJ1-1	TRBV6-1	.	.	CATVLRATGEEAFF	TGTGCCACCGTGCTGCGGGCGACAGGAGAGGAAGCTTTCTTT
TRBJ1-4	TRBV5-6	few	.	CASTRRQSTNEKLFF	TGTGCCAGCACCAGGCGGCAGTCCACTAATGAAAAACTGTTTTTT
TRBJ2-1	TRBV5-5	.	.	CASSPGLLASNEQFF	TGTGCCAGCAGCCCGGGACTTCTCGCCAGCAATGAGCAGTTCTTC
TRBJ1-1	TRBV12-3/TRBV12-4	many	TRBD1	CASTRQGTQGTEAFF	TGTGCCAGCACCCGACAGGGGACCCAGGGCACTGAAGCTTTCTTT
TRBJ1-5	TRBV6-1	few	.	CASKPVDYSNQPQHF	TGTGCCAGCAAGCCAGTTGATTATAGCAATCAGCCCCAGCATTTT
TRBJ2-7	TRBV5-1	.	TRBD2	CASSLGGTSGAYEQYF	TGCGCCAGCAGCCTAGGCGGGACTAGCGGGGCCTACGAGCAGTACTTC
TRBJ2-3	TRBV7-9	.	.	CASSLGIAETSTDTQYF	TGTGCCAGCAGCTTAGGAATAGCGGAAACTAGCACAGATACGCAGTATTTT
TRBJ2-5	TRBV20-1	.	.	CSARKGRSQETQYF	TGCAGTGCTAGAAAGGGACGCTCCCAAGAGACCCAGTACTTC
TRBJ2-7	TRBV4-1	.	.	CASSQDRATSHLPYEQYF	TGCGCCAGCAGCCAAGATCGCGCAACTAGCCATCTCCCCTACGAGCAGTACTTC
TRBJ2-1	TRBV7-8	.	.	CASSLNLRLGQFF	TGTGCCAGCAGCTTAAACCTCCGTCTCGGACAGTTCTTC
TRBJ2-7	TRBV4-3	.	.	CASSQDGALSYEQYF	TGCGCCAGCAGCCAAGATGGGGCCCTGTCCTACGAGCAGTACTTC
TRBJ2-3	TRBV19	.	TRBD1	CASSWDRSSTDTQYF	TGTGCCAGTAGTTGGGACAGGAGCAGCACAGATACGCAGTATTTT
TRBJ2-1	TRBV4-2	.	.	CASSPPNNAGQFF	TGTGCCAGCAGCCCGCCAAACAACGCCGGGCAATTCTTC
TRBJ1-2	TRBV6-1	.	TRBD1	CASSSGTGVWGYTF	TGTGCCAGCAGCTCCGGGACAGGGGTATGGGGCTACACCTTC
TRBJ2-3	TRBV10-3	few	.	CAISELRVADTQYF	TGTGCCATCAGTGAACTCAGGGTGGCAGATACGCAGTATTTT
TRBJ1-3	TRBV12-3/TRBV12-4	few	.	CASSTSSRSSGNTIYF	.
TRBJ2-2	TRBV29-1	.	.	CSVTGTKNTGELFF	TGCAGCGTGACCGGGACCAAGAACACCGGGGAGCTGTTTTTT
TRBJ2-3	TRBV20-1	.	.	CSAISPPDTQYF	TGCAGTGCTATCTCCCCCCCGGATACGCAGTATTTT
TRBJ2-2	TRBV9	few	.	CASSTTGTPNTGELFF	TGTGCCAGCAGCACGACCGGGACACCCAACACCGGGGAGCTGTTTTTT
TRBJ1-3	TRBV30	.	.	CAWATQNTIYF	TGTGCCTGGGCTACACAAAACACCATATATTTT
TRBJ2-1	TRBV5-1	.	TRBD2	CASSLAKTSGPENNEQFF	TGCGCCAGCAGCTTGGCTAAGACTAGCGGCCCTGAGAACAATGAGCAGTTCTTC
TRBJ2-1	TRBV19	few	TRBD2	CASSIGAGGQLWDNEQFF	TGTGCCAGTAGTATAGGAGCGGGAGGGCAATTGTGGGACAATGAGCAGTTCTTC
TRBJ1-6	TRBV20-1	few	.	CSARDLRLDNYNSPLHF	TGCAGTGCTAGAGATCTCAGGCTTGACAACTATAATTCACCCCTCCACTTT
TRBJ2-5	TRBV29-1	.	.	CSVEVRKGETQYF	TGCAGCGTTGAAGTCAGGAAAGGGGAGACCCAGTACTTC
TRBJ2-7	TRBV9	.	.	CASSVGSDLAAEQYF	TGTGCCAGCAGCGTAGGCTCGGACTTGGCCGCCGAGCAGTACTTC
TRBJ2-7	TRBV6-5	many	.	CASSYRGYEQYF	TGTGCCAGCAGTTACAGGGGCTACGAGCAGTACTTC
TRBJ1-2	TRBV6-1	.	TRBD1	CASQTDRGNTF	TGTGCCAGCCAAACCGACAGGGGGAACACCTTC
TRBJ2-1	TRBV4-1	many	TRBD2	CASSQEGLAGYRQFF	TGCGCCAGCAGCCAAGAGGGCCTAGCGGGGTATCGGCAGTTCTTC
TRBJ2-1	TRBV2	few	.	CASSDRRAYNEQFF	TGTGCCAGCAGTGATCGGAGGGCCTACAATGAGCAGTTCTTC